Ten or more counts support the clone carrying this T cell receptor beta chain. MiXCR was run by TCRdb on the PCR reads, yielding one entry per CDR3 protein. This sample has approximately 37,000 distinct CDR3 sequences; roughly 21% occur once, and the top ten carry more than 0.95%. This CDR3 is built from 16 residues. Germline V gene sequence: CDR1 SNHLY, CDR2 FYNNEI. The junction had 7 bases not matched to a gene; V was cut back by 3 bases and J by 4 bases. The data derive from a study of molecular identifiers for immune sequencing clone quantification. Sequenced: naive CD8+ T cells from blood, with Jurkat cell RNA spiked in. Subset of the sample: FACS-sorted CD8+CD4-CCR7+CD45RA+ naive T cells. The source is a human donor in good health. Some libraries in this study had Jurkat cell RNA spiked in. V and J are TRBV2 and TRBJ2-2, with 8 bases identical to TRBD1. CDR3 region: CASSDPGTGPTGELFF. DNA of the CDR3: TGTGCCAGCAGTGACCCGGGGACAGGCCCCACCGGGGAGCTGTTTTTT.